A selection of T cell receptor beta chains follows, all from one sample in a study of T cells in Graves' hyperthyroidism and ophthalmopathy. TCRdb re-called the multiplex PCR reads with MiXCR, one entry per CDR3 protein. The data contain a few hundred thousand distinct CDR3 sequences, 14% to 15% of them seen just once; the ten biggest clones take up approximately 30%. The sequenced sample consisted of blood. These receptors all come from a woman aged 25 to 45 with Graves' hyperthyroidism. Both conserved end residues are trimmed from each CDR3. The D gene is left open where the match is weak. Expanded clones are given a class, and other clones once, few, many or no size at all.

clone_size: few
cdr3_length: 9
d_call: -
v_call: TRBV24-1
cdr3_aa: ATSQGNIQY

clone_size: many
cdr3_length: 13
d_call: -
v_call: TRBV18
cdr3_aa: ASSPPGQGNAEQY

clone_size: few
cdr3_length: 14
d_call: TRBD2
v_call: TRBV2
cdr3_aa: ASSGGLAGGPWEQF

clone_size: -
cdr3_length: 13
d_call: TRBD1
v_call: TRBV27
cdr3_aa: ASSTGTGYYNEQF

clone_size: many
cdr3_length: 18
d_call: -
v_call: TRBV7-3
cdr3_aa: ASSLKEEGFERDPPYGYT

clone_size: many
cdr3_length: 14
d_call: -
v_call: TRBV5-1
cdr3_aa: ASSLSGDSSYNEQF

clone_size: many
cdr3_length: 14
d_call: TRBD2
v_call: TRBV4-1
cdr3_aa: ASSQDGGGTAYEQY

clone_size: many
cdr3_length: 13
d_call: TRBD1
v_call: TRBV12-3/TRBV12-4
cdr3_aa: ASSLAGQGWHEQY

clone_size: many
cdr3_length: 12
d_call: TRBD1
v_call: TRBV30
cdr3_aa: AWTKNRGATEAF

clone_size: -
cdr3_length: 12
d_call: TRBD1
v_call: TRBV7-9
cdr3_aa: ASSFYGTGEEAF

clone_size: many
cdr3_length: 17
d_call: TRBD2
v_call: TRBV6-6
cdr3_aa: ASSYSSGRASGGSYEQY

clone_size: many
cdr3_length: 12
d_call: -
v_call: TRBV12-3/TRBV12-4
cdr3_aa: ASLRDLSSYEQY

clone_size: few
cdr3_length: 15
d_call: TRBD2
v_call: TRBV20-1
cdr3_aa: SARGLLTSGRYNEQF

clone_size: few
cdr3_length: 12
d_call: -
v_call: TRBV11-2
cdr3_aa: ASSLGRDDEKLF

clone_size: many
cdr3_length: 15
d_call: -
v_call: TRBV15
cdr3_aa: ATSDPRGGLSNQPQH

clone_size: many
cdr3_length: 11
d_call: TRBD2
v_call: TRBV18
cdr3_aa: ASSPAGANEQF

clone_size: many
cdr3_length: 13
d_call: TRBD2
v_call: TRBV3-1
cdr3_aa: ASSQAGTSVYEQY

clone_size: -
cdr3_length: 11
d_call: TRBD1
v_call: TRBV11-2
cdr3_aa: ASSWDRGNEQY

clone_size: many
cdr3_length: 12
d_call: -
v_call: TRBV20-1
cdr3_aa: SARVGGGNTEAF

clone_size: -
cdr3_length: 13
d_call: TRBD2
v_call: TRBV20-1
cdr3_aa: SARDSAGASYEQY

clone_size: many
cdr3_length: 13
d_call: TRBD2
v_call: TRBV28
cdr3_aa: ASSSPPSGRAEQF

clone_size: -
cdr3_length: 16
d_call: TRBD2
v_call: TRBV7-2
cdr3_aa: ASSPPYGTSGRVYEQY

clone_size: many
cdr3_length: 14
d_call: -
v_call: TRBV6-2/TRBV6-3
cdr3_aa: ASSPFGRDLTYEQY

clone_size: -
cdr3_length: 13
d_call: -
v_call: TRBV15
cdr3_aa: ATSRVATGYNEQF

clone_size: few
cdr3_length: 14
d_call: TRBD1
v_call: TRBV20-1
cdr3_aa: SAPEPGTGGTQPQH

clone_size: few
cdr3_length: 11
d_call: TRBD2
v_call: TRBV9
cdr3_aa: ASSYSGKETQY

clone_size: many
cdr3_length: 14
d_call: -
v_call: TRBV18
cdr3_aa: ASSPQQGLPTDTQY

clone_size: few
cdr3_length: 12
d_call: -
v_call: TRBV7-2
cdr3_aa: ASSLGTDVSPLH

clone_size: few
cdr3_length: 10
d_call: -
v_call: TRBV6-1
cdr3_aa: ASSIGPYEQY

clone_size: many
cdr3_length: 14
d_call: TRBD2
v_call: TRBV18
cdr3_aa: ASSPPRLAGYNEQF

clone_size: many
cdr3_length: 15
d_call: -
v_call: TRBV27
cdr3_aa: ASSMSAGDHSYNEQF

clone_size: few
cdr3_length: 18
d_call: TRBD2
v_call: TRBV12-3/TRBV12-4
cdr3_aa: ASSPRTSGQMARERETQY

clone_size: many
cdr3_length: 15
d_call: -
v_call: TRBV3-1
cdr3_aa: ASSLTWGRVDQETQY

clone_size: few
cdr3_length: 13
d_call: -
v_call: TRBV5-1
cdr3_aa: ASSLEGSNTGELF

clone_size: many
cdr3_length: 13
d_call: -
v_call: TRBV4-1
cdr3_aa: ASSHGPEGAYEQY

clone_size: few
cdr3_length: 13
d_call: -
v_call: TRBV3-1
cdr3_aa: ASSPGVLPGNTIY

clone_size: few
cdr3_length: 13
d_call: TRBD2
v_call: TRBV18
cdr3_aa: ASSEGLAGVETQY

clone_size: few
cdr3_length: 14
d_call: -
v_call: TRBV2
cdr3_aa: ASSEVQPANTGELF

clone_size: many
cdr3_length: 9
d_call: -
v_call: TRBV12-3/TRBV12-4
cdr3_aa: ASSPSYEQY

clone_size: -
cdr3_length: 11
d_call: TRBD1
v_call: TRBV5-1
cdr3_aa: ASGQGATTEAF

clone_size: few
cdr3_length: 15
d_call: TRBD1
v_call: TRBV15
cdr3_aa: ATSRGLTRGFQETQY

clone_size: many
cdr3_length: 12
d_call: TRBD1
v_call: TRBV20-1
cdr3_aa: SARGTGGRNEQF

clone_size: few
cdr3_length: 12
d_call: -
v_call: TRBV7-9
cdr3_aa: ASSVKPGLGTQY

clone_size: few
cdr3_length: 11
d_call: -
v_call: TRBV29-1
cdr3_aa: SVRLIGADTQY

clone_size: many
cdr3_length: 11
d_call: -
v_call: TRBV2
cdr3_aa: ASRPQVNTEAF

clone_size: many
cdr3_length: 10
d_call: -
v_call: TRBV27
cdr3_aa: ASSLFLGQQF

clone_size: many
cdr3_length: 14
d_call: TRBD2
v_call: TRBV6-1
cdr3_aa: ASSDATLAGGNIQY

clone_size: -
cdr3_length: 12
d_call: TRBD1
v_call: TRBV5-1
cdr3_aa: ASSAGQGVYEQY